This passage covers 10 T cell receptor beta chains from one sample sequenced in a study of beta chain features in type 1 diabetes. Overall study findings and caveats: Within each of all four CD4+ subsets, Type 1 diabetes patients had TCRB CDR3s that were moderately but significantly shorter.

Their target antigens are unknown. Expressed TCRB transcripts were sequenced because the isolated RNA had all been reverse transcribed beforehand. The assay was immunoSEQ multiplex PCR, and TCRdb's table has in-frame clones only and misses some. The sample has some 270,000 clones; about 11% are singletons. The specimen was naive CD4+ T cells from blood. Receptor source: a man younger than 40 with type 1 diabetes.

The chain joins TRBV5-1 to TRBJ2-7, with TRBD1 matching 8 bases. After removal of 4 bases from V and 1 base from J, the junction contained 4 bases not matched to a gene. This CDR3 contains 14 residues. Germline CDR1 is SGHRS and CDR2 is YFSETQ. The CDR3 here is CASSRDRNSYEQYF. The CDR3, as DNA: TGCGCCAGCAGCCGGGACAGGAATTCCTACGAGCAGTACTTC.

J is TRBJ1-2 and V is TRBV29-1; 8 nucleotides line up with TRBD1. This CDR3 contains 11 residues. The germline V gene encodes CDR1 SQVTM and CDR2 ANQGSEA. V shed 6 bases and J 3 bases; nucleotides not matched to a gene: 0. CDR3 amino acids: CSVDRDYGYTF. DNA of the CDR3: TGCAGCGTGGACAGGGACTATGGCTACACCTTC.

This clone was observed a few times. The rearrangement links TRBV5-1 to TRBJ2-1; D is uncertain. V gave up 5 bases and J gave up 0 bases, with 12 bases separating them. Germline CDR1 and CDR2: SGHRS and YFSETQ. The CDR3 runs 15 residues. DNA of the CDR3: TGCGCCAGCAGTTTACTGAGGAGCTCCTACAATGAGCAGTTCTTC. It is translated as CASSLLRSSYNEQFF.

This clone was counted only a few times. This chain links TRBV4-1 with TRBJ2-7, with 7 bases matching TRBD2. The CDR3 consists of 14 residues. Unmatched junction bases numbered 2, after V lost 2 bases and J lost 1 base. Germline V gene data show CDR1 as MGHRA and CDR2 as YSYEKL. CDR3 sequence reads: CASSQTGGSYEQYF. In DNA, the CDR3 is TGCGCCAGCAGCCAAACCGGGGGGTCCTACGAGCAGTACTTC.

This chain joins TRBV18 and TRBJ1-6; D may be TRBD1 (6 bases). CDR1 is KGHSH and CDR2 is LQKENI in the germline V gene. This CDR3 comprises 15 residues. With 3 bases removed from V and 7 bases from J, the gap between germline ends came to 13 bases. This CDR3 reads CASSPATGRNSPLHF. The CDR3 coding sequence is TGTGCCAGCTCACCTGCGACAGGTAGAAATTCACCCCTCCACTTT.

This clone was recorded a few times. The chain is built from TRBV5-4 and TRBJ2-3; a weak D match, TRBD2 (6 bases). There are 15 residues in the CDR3. V lost 2 bases and J 2 bases, leaving 12 bases between the germline ends. Germline V gene data show CDR1 as SGHNT and CDR2 as YYREEE (reference sequence). Here the CDR3 DNA reads TGTGCCAGCAGCTTTGGCGGGACCACCACAGATACGCAGTATTTT. It yields the protein CASSFGGTTTDTQYF.

This chain links TRBV9 with TRBJ1-3, with a possible D match to TRBD1 (6 bases). Germline CDR1 and CDR2: SGDLS and YYNGEE. V lost 3 bases and J 0 bases, leaving 10 bases between the germline ends. The CDR3 is 15 residues long. CDR3 residues: CASSGGQNSGNTIYF. DNA for the CDR3: TGTGCCAGCAGCGGGGGGCAGAACTCTGGAAACACCATATATTTT. The full variable domain, its missing parts supplied by reference TRBV9 and TRBJ1-3, is DSGVTQTPKHLITATGQRVTLRCSPRSGDLSVYWYQQSLDQGLQFLIQYYNGEERAKGNILERFSAQQFPDLHSELNLSSLELGDSALYFCASSGGQNSGNTIYFGEGSWLTVV.

The chain recombines TRBV7-9 with TRBJ1-5, with 9 bases that match TRBD1. Germline V gene data show CDR1 as SEHNR and CDR2 as FQNEAQ (reference sequence). Trimming cost V 4 bases and J 6 bases; bases outside gene matches: 4. The CDR3 extends over 14 amino acids. In DNA form, the CDR3 reads TGTGCCAGCAGCTCACAGGGGGCATTTCAGCCCCAGCATTTT. This gives the protein CASSSQGAFQPQHF.

The CDR3 region has the DNA TGTGCCTGGAGTGTGGGACTAGCGGTGGATGAGCAGTTCTTC. Its protein product is CAWSVGLAVDEQFF. J is TRBJ2-1 and V is TRBV30; 11 nucleotides align to TRBD2. Germline V gene sequence: CDR1 GTSNPN, CDR2 SVGIG (reference sequence). The CDR3 spans 14 residues. Losses at the gene ends were 0 bases for V and 8 bases for J; bases not matched to a gene: 3.

The chain couples TRBV23-1 to TRBJ1-2, with 9 bases that match TRBD1. TRBV23-1 is an ORF; its function is uncertain. CDR3 length equals 14 residues. Unmatched junction bases numbered 2, after V lost 2 bases and J lost 4 bases. The CDR3, as DNA: TGCGCCAGCAGTCAAATGGACAGGGGCTATGGCTACACCTTC. Protein sequence: CASSQMDRGYGYTF.